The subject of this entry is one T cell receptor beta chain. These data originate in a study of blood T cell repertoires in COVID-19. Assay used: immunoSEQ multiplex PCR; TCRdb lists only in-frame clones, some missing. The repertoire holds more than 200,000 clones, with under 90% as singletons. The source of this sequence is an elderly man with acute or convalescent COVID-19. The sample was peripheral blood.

CDR3 sequence: CASSSGLFRNNEQFF. The CDR3 nucleotides are TGTGCCAGCAGCTCCGGACTATTCAGGAACAATGAGCAGTTCTTC. This sequence joins TRBV7-2 and TRBJ2-1, with D perhaps matching TRBD2 (6 bases). Germline V gene lookup returns CDR1 SGHTA and CDR2 FQGNSA. Trimming pared 4 bases from V and 5 bases from J, leaving 15 bases between. This CDR3 spans 15 amino acids.